The clone carrying this TCR beta chain has just one count. A second about 6 to 12 cycle PCR used barcoded and J-beta primers. TCRdb redid the calling of the 5' RACE reads with MiXCR, one entry per CDR3 protein. The sample has roughly 700,000 distinct CDR3 sequences; 32% are singletons. V was clipped by 2 bases and J by 3 bases; unmatched bases: 6. Germline CDR1 is LNHNV and CDR2 is YYDKDF (reference sequence). The CDR3 spans 17 residues. The data stem from a study of blood T cells in healthy people across ages. This rearrangement joins TRBV15 to TRBJ2-1, with 11 bases matching TRBD2. The specimen was blood. The clonotype comes from a woman aged 80 or over in good health. The CDR3, as DNA: TGTGCCACCAGCAGAACCACTAGCGGGGGACTCTACAATGAGCAGTTCTTC. Its translation is CATSRTTSGGLYNEQFF.